The present T cell receptor (beta chain) was sequenced within a study of shared clonotypes between healthy human individuals. Per germline, CDR1 SGHNT and CDR2 YYREEE (reference sequence). The CDR3 runs 15 residues. With 3 bases clipped from V and 3 bases from J, the junction kept 5 bases outside the gene matches. TCRdb's copy holds only in-frame clones and misses some; the assay was immunoSEQ multiplex PCR. The table lists around 1.1 million clones, around 77% of them singletons. The V call is TRBV5-4, the J call TRBJ2-1; 8 positions agree with TRBD2. The specimen sequenced was memory CD4+ T cells from PBMCs. Subset meaning: CD45RA-negative fraction. This TCR was sampled from a man aged 18-30 years in good health. Some clones in this sample may be carry-over from other donors' samples. The CDR3 DNA sequence: TGTGCCAGCAGCTCCACTAGCGGACTCTACAATGAGCAGTTCTTC. Amino acid sequence: CASSSTSGLYNEQFF. The variable domain in full, with the rest retrieved from reference TRBV5-4 and TRBJ2-1, is ETGVTQSPTHLIKTRGQQVTLRCSSQSGHNTVSWYQQALGQGPQFIFQYYREEENGRGNFPPRFSGLQFPNYSSELNVNALELDDSALYLCASSSTSGLYNEQFFGPGTRLTVL.